Below, 19 T cell receptor beta chains from the same sample are listed, as sequenced in a study of shared clonotypes between healthy human individuals. Terminally differentiated effector memory CD45RA+ cells were excluded by CCR7 positive selection of CD45RO-negative cells. Clones were sequenced by immunoSEQ multiplex PCR, and TCRdb holds only the in-frame ones, with some missing. The repertoire has 550,000 to 750,000 clones, 95% to 96% of them found once; the top ten carry about 0.11%. The sequenced sample consisted of naive CD8+ T cells sorted from blood. The source of these receptors is a woman aged 25-40 years in good health.

J is TRBJ1-3 and V is TRBV11-3, with TRBD1 matching over 11 bases. V lost 5 bases to trimming and J lost 4 bases; unmatched junction nucleotides: 4. The CDR3 loop spans 15 amino acids. Germline CDR1 reads SGHNT; CDR2 reads YENEEA. The CDR3 bases are TGTGCCAGCAGCCCGGACAGGGGGCAAGGAAACACCATATATTTT. The encoded protein is CASSPDRGQGNTIYF. The full variable domain, its missing parts supplied by reference TRBV11-3 and TRBJ1-3, is EAGVVQSPRYKIIEKKQPVAFWCNPISGHNTLYWYLQNLGQGPELLIRYENEEAVDDSQLPKDRFSAERLKGVDSTLKIQPAELGDSAVYLCASSPDRGQGNTIYFGEGSWLTVV.

This clone appeared a few times. V usage is TRBV2 and J usage is TRBJ1-5; D gene unclear. Trimming took 6 bases from V and 4 from J, leaving 13 bases between them. Germline V gene data show CDR1 as SNHLY and CDR2 as FYNNEI. The CDR3 is made up of 14 amino acids. CDR3 sequence (DNA): TGTGCCAGCAGAGACACGGGAGGAAATCAGCCCCAGCATTTT. It translates to CASRDTGGNQPQHF.

The chain recombines TRBV29-1 with TRBJ2-1, with TRBD2 as a possible D gene (5 bases). The CDR3 contains 13 residues. CDR1 and CDR2 from the germline V gene are SQVTM and ANQGSEA. The ends were cut back, 4 bases at V and 7 bases at J, with 14 bases in the middle. This CDR3 is CSVVRASHNEQFF. Written as DNA, the CDR3 is TGCAGCGTTGTGAGGGCCTCGCATAATGAGCAGTTCTTC.

The chain couples TRBV7-6 to TRBJ2-7; D unclear. V lost 3 bases and J lost 5, with 17 bases in between. CDR3 size: 15 residues. In germline, CDR1 is SGHVS, CDR2 FNYEAQ. This CDR3 reads CASSLDGSRYNEQYF. The DNA of the CDR3 is TGTGCCAGCAGCTTGGACGGCAGCCGATACAACGAGCAGTACTTC.

V usage is TRBV5-6 and J usage is TRBJ2-7; D gene ambiguous. V gave up 4 bases and J gave up 3 bases, with 11 bases separating them. Germline V gives CDR1 SGHDT, CDR2 YYEEEE. The length of the CDR3 is 13 residues. The CDR3 DNA reads TGTGCCAGCAGCCCCCTGAGCAGCTACGAGCAGTACTTC. Protein sequence: CASSPLSSYEQYF.

In regard to this clone: The same CDR3 arises from other DNA sequences in this sample as well. The chain recombines TRBV5-1 with TRBJ1-1; D might be TRBD1 (5 bases). Germline lookup yields CDR1 SGHRS and CDR2 YFSETQ. The ends were cut back, 4 bases at V and 6 bases at J, with 13 bases in the middle. The CDR3 runs 13 residues. The CDR3 bases are TGCGCCAGCAGCCTCATGAGGGGTGCTGAAGCTTTCTTT. Its protein product is CASSLMRGAEAFF.

V and J are TRBV6-5 and TRBJ1-1; D unresolved. This CDR3 has 13 amino acids. The germline CDR1 and CDR2 sequences are MNHEY and SVGAGI. Trimming shortened V by 6 bases and J by 4 bases, and 12 bases separated the two germline ends. The CDR3 here is CASREGLGTEAFF. The CDR3, as DNA: TGTGCCAGCAGGGAAGGGCTAGGCACTGAAGCTTTCTTT.

In this sample, this clone turned up once. CDR3 loop: CASSNVLAAPPKDKNIQYF. CDR3 bases: TGTGCCAGCAGCAATGTTCTAGCAGCACCGCCCAAAGACAAAAACATTCAGTACTTC. The V call is TRBV11-3, the J call TRBJ2-4; TRBD2 might be the D (5 bases). Germline V CDR1 and CDR2: SGHNT, YENEEA. V dropped 5 bases and J dropped 3 bases, with 26 bases sitting between them. This CDR3 has 19 residues.

The chain has TRBV27 and TRBJ1-5; 8 bases map to TRBD1. V shed 6 bases, J shed 2 bases, and the junction held 6 bases outside the gene matches. CDR1 and CDR2 from the germline V gene are MNHEY and SMNVEV (reference sequence). There are 15 residues in the CDR3. CDR3 DNA: TGTGCCAGCAGCTTAGGACAGGGTGGCAATCAGCCCCAGCATTTT. It is translated as CASSLGQGGNQPQHF.

V is TRBV7-9 and J is TRBJ2-1, with TRBD2 as a possible D gene (6 bases). V gave up 6 bases and J gave up 10 bases, with 25 bases separating them. The V gene's germline CDR1 is SEHNR and CDR2 FQNEAQ (reference sequence). CDR3 length: 16 amino acids. CDR3 sequence reads: CASSSPLSGTRGEQFF. CDR3 DNA: TGTGCCAGCAGTTCACCCCTCTCCGGGACTCGAGGGGAGCAGTTCTTC.

The genes are TRBV5-4 and TRBJ2-7; D possibly matches TRBD1 or TRBD2 (5 bases each). This CDR3 has 15 residues. V was pared by 4 bases and J by 0 bases, with 14 bases between. Germline lookup yields CDR1 SGHNT and CDR2 YYREEE (reference sequence). The CDR3 is CASSPYTGTSYEQYF. The DNA of the CDR3 is TGTGCCAGCAGCCCGTACACCGGGACCTCCTACGAGCAGTACTTC.

Only a few counts were recorded for this clone. The gene calls are TRBV10-3 and TRBJ2-7; 7 bases match TRBD2. Trimming cost V 1 base and J 2 bases; bases outside gene matches: 8. Germline V gene lookup returns CDR1 ENHRY and CDR2 SYGVKD. The CDR3 sequence is 16 residues long. The CDR3 DNA reads as TGTGCCATCAGTGAGTTGCCTAGCGGAGATACCTACGAGCAGTACTTC. This codes for CAISELPSGDTYEQYF.

V is TRBV1 and J is TRBJ2-4; the listed D gene, TRBD2, was not tested against the DNA. TRBV1 is given as a pseudogene. The CDR3 loop spans 15 amino acids. As DNA, the CDR3 is TGCACCAGCAGCCAGTCTCGGCGGGGCAAAAACATTCAGTACTTC. It yields the protein CTSSQSRRGKNIQYF.

V and J are TRBV19 and TRBJ2-7; unclear D gene. Germline assignment: CDR1 LNHDA and CDR2 SQIVND (reference sequence). The V gene lost 6 bases and the J gene lost 0 bases, with 3 bases spanning the gap. The CDR3 spans 11 residues. The CDR3 DNA reads as TGTGCCAGTAGGGACTCCTACGAGCAGTACTTC. The encoded protein is CASRDSYEQYF. Based on the CDR3 plus reference TRBV19 and TRBJ2-7, the full variable domain is DGGITQSPKYLFRKEGQNVTLSCEQNLNHDAMYWYRQDPGQGLRLIYYSQIVNDFQKGDIAEGYSVSREKKESFPLTVTSAQKNPTAFYLCASRDSYEQYFGPGTRLTVT.

The chain combines TRBV9 with TRBJ2-2; D is unclear. The CDR3 sequence is 12 residues long. The V end lost 4 bases, the J end lost 6 bases, and 7 bases lay between the germline ends. Germline values: CDR1 SGDLS, CDR2 YYNGEE. CDR3 loop: CASSFSPGELFF. CDR3 DNA: TGTGCCAGCAGCTTTAGTCCCGGGGAGCTGTTTTTT.

The chain recombines TRBV11-2 with TRBJ2-3; D possibly matches TRBD1 or TRBD2 (5 bases each). V gave up 1 base and J gave up 4 bases, with 12 bases separating them. CDR1 is SGHAT and CDR2 is FQNNGV in the germline V gene. This CDR3 comprises 15 residues. CDR3 in amino acids: CASSLGPGPPDTQYF. The CDR3 DNA is TGTGCCAGCAGCTTAGGACCGGGACCTCCAGATACGCAGTATTTT. Combining the CDR3 with reference TRBV11-2 and TRBJ2-3 gives the whole variable domain EAGVAQSPRYKIIEKRQSVAFWCNPISGHATLYWYQQILGQGPKLLIQFQNNGVVDDSQLPKDRFSAERLKGVDSTLKIQPAKLEDSAVYLCASSLGPGPPDTQYFGPGTRLTVL.

As to this clone: This CDR3 is also generated by other DNA sequences in the sample. V gene TRBV5-4 combines with J gene TRBJ1-2, with 9 bases identical to TRBD1. Germline assignment: CDR1 SGHNT and CDR2 YYREEE (reference sequence). The CDR3 is made up of 14 amino acids. The V gene end was trimmed by 2 bases and the J gene end by 3 bases; junction bases not matched to a gene: 2. The CDR3 loop is CASSLDRGDYGYTF. The CDR3 DNA follows: TGTGCCAGCAGCTTAGACAGGGGGGACTATGGCTACACCTTC.

V and J are TRBV27 and TRBJ2-5; TRBD2 matches at 12 bases. Per germline, CDR1 MNHEY and CDR2 SMNVEV (reference sequence). The CDR3 loop spans 14 amino acids. After removal of 6 bases from V and 3 bases from J, the junction contained 2 bases not matched to a gene. This chain's CDR3 is CASRRLAGEETQYF. The CDR3, as DNA: TGTGCCAGCAGACGACTAGCGGGAGAAGAGACCCAGTACTTC.

The chain combines TRBV6-6 with TRBJ2-5, with D perhaps TRBD2 (6 bases). The CDR3 covers 15 residues. CDR1 and CDR2 (germline): MNHNY, SVGAGI (reference sequence). V lost 2 bases and J 5 bases, leaving 15 bases between the germline ends. The CDR3 reads CASSYIPEGAETQYF. CDR3 coding DNA: TGTGCCAGCAGTTACATCCCGGAGGGTGCCGAGACCCAGTACTTC.